This is a list of T cell receptor beta chains from one sample in a study of cytomegalovirus exposure and HLA in healthy donors. Assay: immunoSEQ multiplex PCR; the TCRdb copy retains only in-frame clones and omits some. The sample shows some 110,000 clones, 86% of them seen only once. The sample comprised PBMCs. Receptor source: a man aged 18 to 29 in good health and CMV-seronegative. The conserved cysteine and the conserved F or W are not part of the CDR3 here.

V gene: TRBV7-2; J gene: TRBJ2-7; CDR3 protein: ASSYNSGTYEQY
V gene: TRBV11-2; J gene: TRBJ1-3; CDR3 protein: ASSEGTGISGNTIY
V gene: TRBV9; J gene: TRBJ2-3; CDR3 protein: ASASGGETDTQY
V gene: TRBV6-5; J gene: TRBJ1-3; CDR3 protein: ASRLEPSGNTIY
V gene: TRBV4-1; J gene: TRBJ1-4; CDR3 protein: ASSGTGGRLF
V gene: TRBV7-8; J gene: TRBJ2-3; CDR3 protein: ASSPMGAVSTDTQY
V gene: TRBV14; J gene: TRBJ2-2; CDR3 protein: ASSPDYTGELF
V gene: TRBV5-6; J gene: TRBJ1-2; CDR3 protein: ASSSPTVNRDGYT
V gene: TRBV30; J gene: TRBJ2-7; CDR3 protein: AWSSDRANYEQY
V gene: TRBV9; J gene: TRBJ2-3; CDR3 protein: ASSVEPAGDTDTQY
V gene: TRBV11-2; J gene: TRBJ2-7; CDR3 protein: ASSETYEQY
V gene: TRBV13; J gene: TRBJ2-5; CDR3 protein: ASSLWGSGKKTQY
V gene: TRBV6-6; J gene: TRBJ2-1; CDR3 protein: ASSYTGGYNEQF
V gene: TRBV15; J gene: TRBJ1-3; CDR3 protein: ATSGDRASGNTIY
V gene: TRBV6-5; J gene: TRBJ1-2; CDR3 protein: ASRRLRVGYGYT
V gene: TRBV30; J gene: TRBJ1-3; CDR3 protein: AWSHWTDGNTIY
V gene: TRBV7-9; J gene: TRBJ2-7; CDR3 protein: AIRGGDEQY
V gene: TRBV6-5; J gene: TRBJ2-2; CDR3 protein: ASSTGTGELF
V gene: TRBV19; J gene: TRBJ1-1; CDR3 protein: ASSTGGQGNTEAF
V gene: TRBV5-6; J gene: TRBJ1-5; CDR3 protein: ASSLQGASGQPQH
V gene: TRBV14; J gene: TRBJ1-2; CDR3 protein: ASRPVGAPNYGYT
V gene: TRBV19; J gene: TRBJ1-2; CDR3 protein: ASKAVDYGYT